This T cell receptor beta chain came from a study of blood T cells in healthy people across ages. Germline V gives CDR1 KGHDR, CDR2 SFDVKD. This CDR3 region has 12 residues. The J segment lost 6 bases and the V segment lost 6 bases, leaving 2 bases of the junction unmatched. Combining a sample-barcoded 5' primer with a J-beta primer mix, a second PCR ran for 7 to 11 cycles. TCRdb reanalysed the 5' RACE reads using MiXCR and keeps one entry per CDR3 protein. Among 1,100,000 or so distinct CDR3 sequences listed, 45% were seen once. Each donor's blood draw was 8.5 to 10 milliliters of peripheral blood. The chain links TRBV24-1 to TRBJ2-3; TRBD1 matches at 7 bases. The sequence was collected from an older woman in good health. Specimen: blood. In nucleotides, the CDR3 is TGTGCCACCAGTACAGGGGAGGATACGCAGTATTTT. This translates into CATSTGEDTQYF.